The rows below give T cell receptor beta chains drawn from one sample of a study of T cell repertoires in cytomegalovirus infection. Each CDR3 protein gets one entry after TCRdb re-called the reads with MiXCR. The sample includes more than 250,000 distinct CDR3 sequences, 20% to 25% of them seen just once. These receptors have no known antigen. The sample consisted of cultured PBMCs, taken from culture after CMV antigen stimulation. Receptor source: a human donor in good health (CMV status not recorded). Some clones in this sample may be carry-over from other donors' samples. Both conserved end residues are part of each CDR3. D genes are given only for firm matches. Not every row has a clone size; where given, it reads once, few, many or a size class.

size,V,J,D,CDR3,DNA
many,TRBV4-1,TRBJ2-1,NA,CASSGNGYQFF,TGCGCCAGCAGCGGTAATGGTTATCAGTTCTTC
NA,TRBV7-9,TRBJ1-6,NA,CASSSILGTYSPLHF,TGTGCCAGCAGCTCCATACTAGGGACGTATTCACCCCTCCACTTT
few,TRBV28,TRBJ1-1,NA,CASSLWVTEAFF,TGTGCCAGCAGTTTGTGGGTCACTGAAGCTTTCTTT
many,TRBV7-2,TRBJ2-1,TRBD1,CASSGTDRGGNEQFF,TGTGCCAGCAGCGGGACGGACAGGGGAGGCAATGAGCAGTTCTTC
few,TRBV10-3,TRBJ2-1,NA,CAIDNSGGDEQFF,TGTGCCATTGACAACTCCGGGGGCGATGAGCAGTTCTTC
many,TRBV7-3,TRBJ2-2,TRBD2,CASSPGLAANTGELFF,TGTGCCAGCAGCCCGGGACTAGCGGCGAACACCGGGGAGCTGTTTTTT
NA,TRBV12-3/TRBV12-4,TRBJ2-1,NA,CASISTGRSEQFF,TGTGCCAGCATATCGACAGGTAGAAGTGAGCAGTTCTTC
once,TRBV2,TRBJ2-5,NA,CASSEALETQYF,TGTGCCAGCAGTGAAGCGCTTGAGACCCAGTACTTC
few,TRBV28,TRBJ1-4,NA,CASSPNRRATNEKLFF,TGTGCCAGCAGCCCAAACAGGCGTGCAACTAATGAAAAACTGTTTTTT
few,TRBV23-1,TRBJ2-5,TRBD2,CASSHPAGGQETQYF,TGCGCCAGCAGTCACCCCGCGGGGGGGCAAGAGACCCAGTACTTC
few,TRBV27,TRBJ1-1,TRBD1,CASSSATGGTEAFF,TGTGCCAGCAGTTCCGCGACAGGGGGCACTGAAGCTTTCTTT
many,TRBV19,TRBJ1-5,NA,CASSIRGSNQPQHF,TGTGCCAGTTCCATCCGGGGGAGCAATCAGCCCCAGCATTTT
few,TRBV29-1,TRBJ2-5,NA,CSVVGGSAQETQYF,TGCAGCGTTGTGGGGGGAAGCGCCCAAGAGACCCAGTACTTC
NA,TRBV19,TRBJ1-5,NA,CASSISPSNQPQHF,TGTGCCAGTAGTATTTCCCCTAGCAATCAGCCCCAGCATTTT
few,TRBV27,TRBJ1-5,NA,CASSLGRGTKPQHF,TGTGCCAGCAGTTTAGGGAGGGGTACAAAGCCCCAGCATTTT
many,TRBV7-2,TRBJ2-5,NA,CASSLGEVLETQYF,TGTGCCAGCAGCTTAGGAGAGGTGTTGGAGACCCAGTACTTC
many,TRBV30,TRBJ2-1,NA,CAWSSKTAYNEQFF,TGTGCCTGGAGTTCCAAGACAGCCTACAATGAGCAGTTCTTC
NA,TRBV27,TRBJ1-2,TRBD1,CASRRQGVAAGYGYTF,TGTGCCAGCAGACGACAGGGGGTTGCCGCTGGGTATGGCTACACCTTC
NA,TRBV20-1,TRBJ2-1,TRBD2,CSAYSGSSYNEQFF,TGCAGTGCTTATAGCGGGAGCTCCTACAATGAGCAGTTCTTC
few,TRBV20-1,TRBJ1-5,NA,CSASWAANQPQHF,TGCAGTGCTAGTTGGGCAGCGAATCAGCCCCAGCATTTT
NA,TRBV7-9,TRBJ1-1,TRBD1,CAGQGAWNTEAFF,TGTGCCGGACAGGGGGCTTGGAACACTGAAGCTTTCTTT
NA,TRBV7-6,TRBJ2-5,TRBD2,CASSLWREGETQYF,TGTGCCAGCAGCTTATGGCGGGAGGGAGAGACCCAGTACTTC
NA,TRBV19,TRBJ1-1,NA,CASSIGVPGQIRTEAFF,TGTGCCAGTAGTATAGGGGTACCGGGACAAATACGAACTGAAGCTTTCTTT
NA,TRBV19,TRBJ1-4,TRBD1,CASNDRVYEKLFF,TGTGCCAGTAACGACAGGGTTTATGAAAAACTGTTTTTT